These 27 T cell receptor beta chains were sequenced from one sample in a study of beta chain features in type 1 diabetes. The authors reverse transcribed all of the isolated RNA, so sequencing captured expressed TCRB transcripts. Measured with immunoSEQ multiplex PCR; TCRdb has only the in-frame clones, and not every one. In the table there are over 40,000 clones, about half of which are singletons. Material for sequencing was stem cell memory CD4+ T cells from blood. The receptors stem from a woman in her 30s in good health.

The CDR3 here is CASRRVRVGTGSYNEQFF. The CDR3 DNA follows: TGTGCCAGCAGAAGAGTAAGGGTCGGGACAGGGTCCTACAATGAGCAGTTCTTC. This rearrangement joins TRBV7-2 to TRBJ2-1, with 9 nucleotides matching TRBD1. The ends lost 6 bases at V and 1 base at J; junction bases unmatched: 13. Looked up from germline, CDR1 is SGHTA and CDR2 is FQGNSA. The CDR3 extends over 18 amino acids. The full variable domain, with the rest looked up from reference TRBV7-2 and TRBJ2-1, is GAGVSQSPSNKVTEKGKDVELRCDPISGHTALYWYRQSLGQGLEFLIYFQGNSAPDKSGLPSDRFSAERTGGSVSTLTIQRTQQEDSAVYLCASRRVRVGTGSYNEQFFGPGTRLTVL.

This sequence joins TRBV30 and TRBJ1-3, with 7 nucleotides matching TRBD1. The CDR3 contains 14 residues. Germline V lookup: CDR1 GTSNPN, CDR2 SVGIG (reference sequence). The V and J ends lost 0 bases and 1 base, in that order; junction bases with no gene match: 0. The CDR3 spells CAWSVQGSGNTIYF. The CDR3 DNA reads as TGTGCCTGGAGTGTACAGGGGTCTGGAAACACCATATATTTT.

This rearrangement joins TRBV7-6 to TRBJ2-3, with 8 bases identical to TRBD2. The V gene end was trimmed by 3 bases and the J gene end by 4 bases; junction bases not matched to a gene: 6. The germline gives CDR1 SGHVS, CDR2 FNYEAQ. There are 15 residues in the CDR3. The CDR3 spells CASSFLSGSSDTQYF. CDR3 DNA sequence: TGTGCCAGCAGCTTTCTGAGCGGGAGCTCAGATACGCAGTATTTT.

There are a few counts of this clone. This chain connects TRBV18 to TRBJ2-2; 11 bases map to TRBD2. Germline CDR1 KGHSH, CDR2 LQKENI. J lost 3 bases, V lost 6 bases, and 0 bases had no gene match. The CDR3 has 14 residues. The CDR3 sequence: CASSGLADTGELFF. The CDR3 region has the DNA TGTGCCAGCTCGGGACTAGCGGACACCGGGGAGCTGTTTTTT.

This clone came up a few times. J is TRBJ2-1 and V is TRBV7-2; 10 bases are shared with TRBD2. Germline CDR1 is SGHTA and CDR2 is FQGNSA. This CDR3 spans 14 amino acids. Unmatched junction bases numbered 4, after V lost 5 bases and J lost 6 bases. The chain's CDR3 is CASSAGLAINEQFF. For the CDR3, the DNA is TGTGCCAGCAGCGCGGGACTAGCGATCAATGAGCAGTTCTTC.

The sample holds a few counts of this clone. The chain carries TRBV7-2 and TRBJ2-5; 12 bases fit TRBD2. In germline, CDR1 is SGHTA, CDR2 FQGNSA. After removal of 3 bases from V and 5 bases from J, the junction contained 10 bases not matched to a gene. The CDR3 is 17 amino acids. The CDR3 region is CASSLLAGGQVGETQYF. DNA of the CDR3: TGTGCCAGCAGCTTGCTAGCGGGAGGGCAGGTCGGGGAGACCCAGTACTTC.

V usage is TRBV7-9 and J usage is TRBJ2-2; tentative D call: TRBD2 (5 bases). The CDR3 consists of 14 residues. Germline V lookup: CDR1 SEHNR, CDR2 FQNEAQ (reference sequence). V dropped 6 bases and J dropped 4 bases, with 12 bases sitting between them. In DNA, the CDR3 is TGTGCCAGCAGAAGTCGAGAGGGCACCGGGGAGCTGTTTTTT. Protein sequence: CASRSREGTGELFF. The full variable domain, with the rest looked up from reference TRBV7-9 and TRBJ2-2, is DTGVSQNPRHKITKRGQNVTFRCDPISEHNRLYWYRQTLGQGPEFLTYFQNEAQLEKSRLLSDRFSAERPKGSFSTLEIQRTEQGDSAMYLCASRSREGTGELFFGEGSRLTVL.

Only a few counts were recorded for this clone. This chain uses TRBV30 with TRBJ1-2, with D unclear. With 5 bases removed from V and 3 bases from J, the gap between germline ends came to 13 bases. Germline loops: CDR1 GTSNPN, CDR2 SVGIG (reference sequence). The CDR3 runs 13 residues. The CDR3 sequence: CAWGRLMDYGYTF. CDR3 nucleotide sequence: TGTGCCTGGGGGAGGTTAATGGACTATGGCTACACCTTC.

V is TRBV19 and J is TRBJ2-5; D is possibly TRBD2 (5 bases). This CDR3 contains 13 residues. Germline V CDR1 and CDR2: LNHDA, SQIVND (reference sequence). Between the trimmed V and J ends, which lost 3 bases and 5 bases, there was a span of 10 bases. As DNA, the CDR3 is TGTGCCAGTAGTATGCTGGACTCCGAGACCCAGTACTTC. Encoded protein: CASSMLDSETQYF. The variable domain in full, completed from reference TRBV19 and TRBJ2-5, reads DGGITQSPKYLFRKEGQNVTLSCEQNLNHDAMYWYRQDPGQGLRLIYYSQIVNDFQKGDIAEGYSVSREKKESFPLTVTSAQKNPTAFYLCASSMLDSETQYFGPGTRLLVL.

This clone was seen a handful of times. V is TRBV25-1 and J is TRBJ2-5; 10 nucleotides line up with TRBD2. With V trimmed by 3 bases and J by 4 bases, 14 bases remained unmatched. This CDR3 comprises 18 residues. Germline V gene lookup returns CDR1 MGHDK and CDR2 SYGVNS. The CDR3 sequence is CASSDGSSGSVGGETQYF. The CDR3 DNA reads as TGTGCCAGCAGTGACGGGTCTAGCGGGAGCGTAGGAGGAGAGACCCAGTACTTC.

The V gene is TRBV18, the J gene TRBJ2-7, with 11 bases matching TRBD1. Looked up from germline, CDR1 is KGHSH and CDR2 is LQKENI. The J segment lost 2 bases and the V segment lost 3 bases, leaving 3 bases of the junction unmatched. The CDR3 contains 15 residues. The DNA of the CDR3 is TGTGCCAGCTCACCCGGGACAGGGGGACCCTACGAGCAGTACTTC. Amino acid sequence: CASSPGTGGPYEQYF.

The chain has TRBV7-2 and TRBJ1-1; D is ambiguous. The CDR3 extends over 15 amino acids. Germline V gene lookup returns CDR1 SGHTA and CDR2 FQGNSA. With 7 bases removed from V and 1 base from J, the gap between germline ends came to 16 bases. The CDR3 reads CASTLRLNRNTEAFF. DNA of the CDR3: TGTGCCAGCACCCTTCGCTTGAACAGGAACACTGAAGCTTTCTTT.

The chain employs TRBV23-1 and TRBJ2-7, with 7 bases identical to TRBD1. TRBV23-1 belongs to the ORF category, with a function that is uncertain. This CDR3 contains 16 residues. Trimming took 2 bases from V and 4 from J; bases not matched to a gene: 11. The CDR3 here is CASSQLLGQECYEQYF. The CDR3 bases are TGCGCCAGCAGTCAACTGCTTGGACAGGAATGTTACGAGCAGTACTTC.

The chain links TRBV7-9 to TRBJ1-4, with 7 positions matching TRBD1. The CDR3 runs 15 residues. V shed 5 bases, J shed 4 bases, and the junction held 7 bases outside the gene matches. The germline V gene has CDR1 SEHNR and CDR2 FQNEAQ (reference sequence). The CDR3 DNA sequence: TGTGCCAGCAGCCTAACGGGACAGAATAATGAAAAACTGTTTTTT. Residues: CASSLTGQNNEKLFF. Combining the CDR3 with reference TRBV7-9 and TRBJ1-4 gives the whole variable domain DTGVSQNPRHKITKRGQNVTFRCDPISEHNRLYWYRQTLGQGPEFLTYFQNEAQLEKSRLLSDRFSAERPKGSFSTLEIQRTEQGDSAMYLCASSLTGQNNEKLFFGSGTQLSVL.

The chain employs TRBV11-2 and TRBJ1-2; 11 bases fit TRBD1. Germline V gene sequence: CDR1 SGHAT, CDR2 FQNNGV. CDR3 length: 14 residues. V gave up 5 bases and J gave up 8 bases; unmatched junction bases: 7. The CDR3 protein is CASSRGQGAEGYTF. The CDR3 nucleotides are TGTGCCAGCAGCAGAGGACAGGGGGCGGAAGGCTACACCTTC.

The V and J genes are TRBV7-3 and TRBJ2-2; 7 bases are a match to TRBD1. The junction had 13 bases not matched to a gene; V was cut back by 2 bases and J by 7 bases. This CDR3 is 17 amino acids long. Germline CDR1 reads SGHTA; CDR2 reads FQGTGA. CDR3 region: CASSLGQQGSRSGELFF. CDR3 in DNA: TGTGCCAGCAGCTTAGGCCAACAGGGGTCTCGAAGCGGGGAGCTGTTTTTT. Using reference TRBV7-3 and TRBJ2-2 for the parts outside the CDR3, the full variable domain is GAGVSQTPSNKVTEKGKYVELRCDPISGHTALYWYRQSLGQGPEFLIYFQGTGAADDSGLPNDRFFAVRPEGSVSTLKIQRTERGDSAVYLCASSLGQQGSRSGELFFGEGSRLTVL.

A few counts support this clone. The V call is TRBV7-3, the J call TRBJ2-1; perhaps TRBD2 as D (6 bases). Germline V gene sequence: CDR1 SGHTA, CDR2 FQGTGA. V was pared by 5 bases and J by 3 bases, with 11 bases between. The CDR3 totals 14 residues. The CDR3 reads CASSPGGGYNEQFF. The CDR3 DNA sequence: TGTGCCAGCAGCCCCGGGGGAGGCTACAATGAGCAGTTCTTC.

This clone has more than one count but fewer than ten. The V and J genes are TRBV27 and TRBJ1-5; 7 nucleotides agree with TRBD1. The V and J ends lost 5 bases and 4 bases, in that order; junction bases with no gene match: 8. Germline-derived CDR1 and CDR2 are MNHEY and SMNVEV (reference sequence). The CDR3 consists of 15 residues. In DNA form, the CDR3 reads TGTGCCAGCAGTCCACGACAGGGCCTTAATCAGCCCCAGCATTTT. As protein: CASSPRQGLNQPQHF.

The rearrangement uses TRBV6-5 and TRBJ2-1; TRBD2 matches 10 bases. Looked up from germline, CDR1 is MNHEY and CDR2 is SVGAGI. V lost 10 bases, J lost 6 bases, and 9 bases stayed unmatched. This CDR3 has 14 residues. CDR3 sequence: CAIKSGLAFNEQFF. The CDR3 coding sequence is TGTGCCATCAAATCGGGACTAGCGTTCAATGAGCAGTTCTTC.

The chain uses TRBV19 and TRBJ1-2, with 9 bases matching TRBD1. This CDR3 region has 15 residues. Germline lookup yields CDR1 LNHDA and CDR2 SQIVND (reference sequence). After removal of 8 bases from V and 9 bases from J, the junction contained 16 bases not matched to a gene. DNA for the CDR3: TGTGCCAGTGAACCCGGGACAGGGTCAAGAAATCGCTACACCTTC. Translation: CASEPGTGSRNRYTF.

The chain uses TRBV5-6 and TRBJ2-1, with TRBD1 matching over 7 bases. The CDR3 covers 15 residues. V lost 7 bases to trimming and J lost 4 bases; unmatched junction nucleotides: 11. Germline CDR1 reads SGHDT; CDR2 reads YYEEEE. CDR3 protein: CASSEPGQTYNEQFF. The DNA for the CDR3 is TGTGCCAGCTCCGAACCGGGACAGACTTACAATGAGCAGTTCTTC.

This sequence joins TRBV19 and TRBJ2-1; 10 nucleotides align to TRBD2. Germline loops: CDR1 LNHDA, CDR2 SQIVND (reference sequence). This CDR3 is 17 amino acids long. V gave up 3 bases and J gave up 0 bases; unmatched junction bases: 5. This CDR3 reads CASSIRASGGSYNEQFF. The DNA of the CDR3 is TGTGCCAGTAGTATCCGGGCTAGCGGGGGCTCCTACAATGAGCAGTTCTTC.

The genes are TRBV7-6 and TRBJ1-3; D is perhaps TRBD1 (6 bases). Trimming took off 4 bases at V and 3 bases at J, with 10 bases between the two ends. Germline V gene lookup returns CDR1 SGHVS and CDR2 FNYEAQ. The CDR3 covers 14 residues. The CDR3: CASSSQGFGNTIYF. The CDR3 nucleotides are TGTGCCAGCAGCTCACAGGGATTTGGAAACACCATATATTTT.

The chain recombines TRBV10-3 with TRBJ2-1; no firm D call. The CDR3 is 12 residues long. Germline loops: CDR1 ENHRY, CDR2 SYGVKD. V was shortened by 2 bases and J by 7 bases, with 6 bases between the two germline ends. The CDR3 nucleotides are TGTGCCATCAGTGAGAATAGTAATGAGCAGTTCTTC. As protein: CAISENSNEQFF.

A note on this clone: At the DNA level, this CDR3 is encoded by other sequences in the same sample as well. CDR3 amino acids: CASSGQGYEQYF. CDR3 sequence (DNA): TGTGCCAGCAGTGGACAGGGCTACGAGCAGTACTTC. The chain uses TRBV2 and TRBJ2-7; 7 bases are shared with TRBD1. V gave up 4 bases and J gave up 3 bases; unmatched junction bases: 0. Germline loops: CDR1 SNHLY, CDR2 FYNNEI. CDR3 length: 12 residues.

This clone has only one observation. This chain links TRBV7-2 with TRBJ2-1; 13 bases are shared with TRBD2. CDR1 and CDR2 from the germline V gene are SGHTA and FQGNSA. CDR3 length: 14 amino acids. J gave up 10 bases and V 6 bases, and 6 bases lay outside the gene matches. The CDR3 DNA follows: TGTGCCAGCAGGCGACTAGCGGGAGGCGACGAGCAGTTCTTC. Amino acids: CASRRLAGGDEQFF.

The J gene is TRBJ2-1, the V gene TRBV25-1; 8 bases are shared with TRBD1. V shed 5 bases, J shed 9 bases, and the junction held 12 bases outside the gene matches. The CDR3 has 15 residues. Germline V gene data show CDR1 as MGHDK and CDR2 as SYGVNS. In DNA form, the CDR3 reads TGTGCCAGCAGTCAGACCGGGACAGGTAATGGTGAGCAGTTCTTC. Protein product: CASSQTGTGNGEQFF.